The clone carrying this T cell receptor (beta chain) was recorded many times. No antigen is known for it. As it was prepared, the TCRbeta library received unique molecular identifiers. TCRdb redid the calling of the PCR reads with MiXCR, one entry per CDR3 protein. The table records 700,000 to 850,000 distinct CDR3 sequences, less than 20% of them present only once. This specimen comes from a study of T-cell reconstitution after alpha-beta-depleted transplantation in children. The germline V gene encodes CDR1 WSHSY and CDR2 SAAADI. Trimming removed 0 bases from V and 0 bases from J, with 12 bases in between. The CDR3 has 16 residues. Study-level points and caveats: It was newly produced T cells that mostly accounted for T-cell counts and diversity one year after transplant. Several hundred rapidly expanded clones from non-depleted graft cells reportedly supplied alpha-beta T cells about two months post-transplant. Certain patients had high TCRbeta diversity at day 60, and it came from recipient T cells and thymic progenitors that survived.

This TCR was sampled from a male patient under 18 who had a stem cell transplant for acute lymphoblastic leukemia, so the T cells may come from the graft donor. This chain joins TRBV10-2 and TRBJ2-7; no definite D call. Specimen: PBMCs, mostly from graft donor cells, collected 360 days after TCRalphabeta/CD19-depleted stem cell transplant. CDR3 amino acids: CASSESRTPYSYEQYF. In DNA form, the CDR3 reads TGCGCCAGCAGTGAGTCTAGGACCCCCTACTCCTACGAGCAGTACTTC.